The 30 T cell receptor beta chains listed next were all sequenced from one sample in a study of Ad26.COV2.S vaccination and SARS-CoV-2 variants. Some clones are missing from TCRdb's copy, which holds only in-frame ones; the method was immunoSEQ multiplex PCR. The top ten clones hold 5.9% of a sample with about 180,000 clones, around 85% of them seen once. The source was peripheral blood, collected after recovery from COVID-19. Receptor source: a human donor who had recovered from COVID-19.

This clone was counted a few times. The rearrangement uses TRBV30 and TRBJ2-1, with a weak D call TRBD1 (6 bases). The CDR3 length is 14 residues. CDR1 GTSNPN and CDR2 SVGIG come from the germline V gene (reference sequence). V lost 3 bases and J 7 bases, leaving 16 bases between the germline ends. For the CDR3, the DNA is TGTGCCTGGAGCGCCGGCAGGGGTGGTAATGAGCAGTTCTTC. It specifies CAWSAGRGGNEQFF.

The chain is built from TRBV19 and TRBJ2-7; 9 nucleotides align to TRBD2. V shed 2 bases, J shed 3 bases, and the junction held 5 bases outside the gene matches. The germline CDR1 and CDR2 sequences are LNHDA and SQIVND (reference sequence). The CDR3 covers 15 residues. The CDR3 DNA sequence: TGTGCCAGTAGTATACTAGCGGGGTCCTTCTACGAGCAGTACTTC. Translation: CASSILAGSFYEQYF.

The V and J genes are TRBV19 and TRBJ1-5; 7 positions agree with TRBD1. The CDR3 is made up of 16 amino acids. After removal of 3 bases from V and 4 bases from J, the junction contained 9 bases not matched to a gene. CDR1 is LNHDA, CDR2 SQIVND, per germline (reference sequence). This CDR3 is CASSIQGGIGNQPQHF. The CDR3 DNA is TGTGCCAGTAGTATCCAGGGGGGGATAGGGAATCAGCCCCAGCATTTT. Using reference TRBV19 and TRBJ1-5 for the parts outside the CDR3, the full variable domain is DGGITQSPKYLFRKEGQNVTLSCEQNLNHDAMYWYRQDPGQGLRLIYYSQIVNDFQKGDIAEGYSVSREKKESFPLTVTSAQKNPTAFYLCASSIQGGIGNQPQHFGDGTRLSIL.

The chain couples TRBV6-5 to TRBJ1-2; 7 bases match TRBD1. The CDR3 is made up of 14 amino acids. Losses at the gene ends were 6 bases for V and 3 bases for J; bases not matched to a gene: 7. From germline, CDR1 is MNHEY and CDR2 SVGAGI. CDR3 DNA: TGTGCCAGCAGAAATGACAGGGCGGACTATGGCTACACCTTC. Its protein is CASRNDRADYGYTF.

The V gene is TRBV5-8, the J gene TRBJ1-2; D might be TRBD1 (6 bases). The germline gives CDR1 SGHTS, CDR2 YDEGEE. The CDR3 extends over 16 amino acids. Trimming cost V 0 bases and J 3 bases, with 15 bases left between them. The DNA of the CDR3 is TGTGCCAGCAGCTTGGGCAGGGGCTGGGGGGACTATGGCTACACCTTC. The encoded protein is CASSLGRGWGDYGYTF.

This clone was picked up one time. The chain has TRBV27 and TRBJ2-2; D may be TRBD1 or TRBD2 (5 bases each). There are 16 residues in the CDR3. Between the trimmed V and J ends, which lost 3 bases and 7 bases, there was a span of 18 bases. The germline V gene has CDR1 MNHEY and CDR2 SMNVEV (reference sequence). The CDR3 DNA sequence: TGTGCCAGCAGTTTTAAATTGAGGGGCGCGGGCGGGGAGCTGTTTTTT. Protein sequence: CASSFKLRGAGGELFF.

The gene calls are TRBV27 and TRBJ2-7, with D possibly TRBD1 on 5 matching bases. Looked up from germline, CDR1 is MNHEY and CDR2 is SMNVEV (reference sequence). This CDR3 is built from 13 residues. V was shortened by 8 bases and J by 3 bases, with 14 bases between the two germline ends. This chain's CDR3 is CASSGHALYEQYF. CDR3 DNA: TGTGCCAGCTCCGGACATGCGCTCTACGAGCAGTACTTC.

The V gene is TRBV3-1 (or the pseudogene TRBV3-2), the J gene TRBJ2-1; 10 bases are a match to TRBD2. This CDR3 comprises 15 residues. V lost 4 bases to trimming and J lost 6 bases; unmatched junction nucleotides: 6. Germline CDR1 is LGHDT and CDR2 is YNNKEL (reference sequence). The CDR3 DNA reads TGTGCCAGCAGCCGAAGACTAGCGGGCTCCAATGAGCAGTTCTTC. This sequence encodes CASSRRLAGSNEQFF.

The chain carries TRBV5-1 and TRBJ2-1, with unresolved D. Germline lookup yields CDR1 SGHRS and CDR2 YFSETQ. V lost 0 bases and J 2 bases, leaving 12 bases between the germline ends. The CDR3 sequence is 16 residues long. CDR3 nucleotide sequence: TGCGCCAGCAGCTTGGCGGCAGGCAATGCCTACAATGAGCAGTTCTTC. Its translation: CASSLAAGNAYNEQFF.

The chain combines TRBV27 with TRBJ2-1, with 9 positions matching TRBD2. Looked up from germline, CDR1 is MNHEY and CDR2 is SMNVEV (reference sequence). This CDR3 contains 15 residues. After removal of 7 bases from V and 1 base from J, the junction contained 5 bases not matched to a gene. CDR3 sequence reads: CASTQLAGSYNEQFF. The DNA for the CDR3 is TGTGCCAGCACCCAGCTAGCGGGGTCCTACAATGAGCAGTTCTTC.

V usage is TRBV28 and J usage is TRBJ1-5, with D unclear. Germline values: CDR1 MDHEN, CDR2 SYDVKM. With 3 bases removed from V and 0 bases from J, the gap between germline ends came to 15 bases. The CDR3 is 17 amino acids. CDR3 region: CASSFPRLKYSNQPQHF. The CDR3 bases are TGTGCCAGCAGTTTCCCCAGACTCAAATATAGCAATCAGCCCCAGCATTTT.

This clone was seen a single time. This sequence joins TRBV6-5 and TRBJ2-7; D may be TRBD1 (6 bases). V was trimmed by 2 bases and J by 2 bases, leaving 10 bases between them. In germline, CDR1 is MNHEY, CDR2 SVGAGI. The CDR3 length is 14 residues. The DNA of the CDR3 is TGTGCCAGCAGTTACGGGGGCGGAACCTACGAGCAGTACTTC. As protein: CASSYGGGTYEQYF.

The chain recombines TRBV15 with TRBJ2-3; TRBD2 might be the D (6 bases). Trimming cost V 3 bases and J 5 bases, with 12 bases left between them. CDR3 length: 14 residues. CDR1 and CDR2 from the germline V gene are LNHNV and YYDKDF (reference sequence). The CDR3 protein is CATSSSGRGDTQYF. CDR3 DNA: TGTGCCACCAGCAGTAGCGGTAGGGGAGATACGCAGTATTTT.

V is TRBV5-1 and J is TRBJ2-7; no firm D call. This CDR3 has 15 amino acids. Germline CDR1 is SGHRS and CDR2 is YFSETQ. Trimming pared 1 base from V and 1 base from J, leaving 12 bases between. The DNA for the CDR3 is TGCGCCAGCAGCTTGAATCATGGCTCTTCCTACGAGCAGTACTTC. As protein: CASSLNHGSSYEQYF.

The chain combines TRBV7-9 with TRBJ2-1; D is possibly TRBD1 (6 bases). The CDR3 sequence is 15 residues long. In germline, CDR1 is SEHNR, CDR2 FQNEAQ (reference sequence). Trimming took 6 bases from V and 4 from J, leaving 16 bases between them. The CDR3: CASSPRTVSYNEQFF. CDR3 nucleotides: TGTGCCAGCAGTCCTCGGACAGTTTCTTACAATGAGCAGTTCTTC. The full variable domain, rest sourced from reference TRBV7-9 and TRBJ2-1, is DTGVSQNPRHKITKRGQNVTFRCDPISEHNRLYWYRQTLGQGPEFLTYFQNEAQLEKSRLLSDRFSAERPKGSFSTLEIQRTEQGDSAMYLCASSPRTVSYNEQFFGPGTRLTVL.

The chain uses TRBV4-1 and TRBJ2-1; D gene ambiguous. Germline CDR1 reads MGHRA; CDR2 reads YSYEKL. V was cut by 4 bases and J by 2 bases, with 12 bases left in between. This CDR3 is 15 amino acids long. The CDR3 region is CASSPSSYTYNEQFF. In DNA, the CDR3 is TGCGCCAGCAGCCCCTCTAGTTATACCTACAATGAGCAGTTCTTC.

The rearrangement joins TRBV27 to TRBJ1-1, with D unresolved. V shed 5 bases and J shed 0 bases, with 10 bases lying between them. There are 14 residues in the CDR3. Germline V gene data show CDR1 as MNHEY and CDR2 as SMNVEV (reference sequence). The DNA for the CDR3 is TGTGCCAGCAGTCCGACGGGGATGAACACTGAAGCTTTCTTT. Residues: CASSPTGMNTEAFF.

The V call is TRBV5-1, the J call TRBJ1-1; D unclear. Germline V gene data show CDR1 as SGHRS and CDR2 as YFSETQ. The CDR3 has 14 amino acids. V was trimmed by 1 base and J by 1 base, leaving 8 bases between them. CDR3 DNA: TGCGCCAGCAGCTTGAGGCCAGGGAACACTGAAGCTTTCTTT. Protein sequence: CASSLRPGNTEAFF.

This chain joins TRBV3-1 (or the pseudogene TRBV3-2) and TRBJ1-3; TRBD1 matches 9 bases. Germline values: CDR1 LGHDT, CDR2 YNNKEL (reference sequence). The trim removed 1 base at V and 0 bases at J, leaving 7 bases unmatched. The CDR3 is made up of 18 amino acids. CDR3 sequence (DNA): TGTGCCAGCAGCCAAGCGAGGACAGGGGCAACCTCTGGAAACACCATATATTTT. It yields the protein CASSQARTGATSGNTIYF.

The CDR3 DNA sequence: TGTGCCAGTACCCCCTCTTGGGCGGGGGGAACAGATACGCAGTATTTT. This encodes CASTPSWAGGTDTQYF. The V and J genes are TRBV19 and TRBJ2-3, with 8 positions matching TRBD2. J lost 3 bases, V lost 7 bases, and 12 bases had no gene match. Germline loops: CDR1 LNHDA, CDR2 SQIVND (reference sequence). The CDR3 totals 16 residues.

The chain links TRBV6-6 to TRBJ2-7; tentative D call: TRBD1 (6 bases). Per the germline V gene, CDR1 is MNHNY and CDR2 is SVGAGI (reference sequence). The CDR3 covers 13 residues. V lost 2 bases to trimming and J lost 5 bases, with 10 bases between them. The CDR3 DNA is TGTGCCAGCAGTTACGGACAGATCCACGAGCAGTACTTC. This translates into CASSYGQIHEQYF.

DNA of the CDR3: TGTGCCAGTAATAGGGGGACGGATGGCTACACCTTC. The encoded protein is CASNRGTDGYTF. The rearrangement links TRBV19 to TRBJ1-2; TRBD1 is a possible D gene (6 bases). This CDR3 is 12 amino acids long. The V end lost 7 bases, the J end lost 6 bases, and 12 bases lay between the germline ends. Germline V gene sequence: CDR1 LNHDA, CDR2 SQIVND (reference sequence).

This clone has just one count. J is TRBJ2-7 and V is TRBV12-3 or TRBV12-4, with D uncertain. This CDR3 contains 13 residues. Trimming left V 3 bases short and J 6 bases short, with 12 bases between. The DNA for the CDR3 is TGTGCCAGCAGTTTTGTGGAGTGGGGCGAGCAGTACTTC. This gives the protein CASSFVEWGEQYF.

The sample holds one count of this clone. This rearrangement joins TRBV15 to TRBJ1-2; D unclear. The CDR3 extends over 16 amino acids. Germline CDR1 is LNHNV and CDR2 is YYDKDF (reference sequence). V dropped 1 base and J dropped 8 bases, with 20 bases sitting between them. CDR3 in DNA: TGTGCCACCAGCAGAGCTACCGCGTGGGCTGATCACGGCTACACCTTC. This sequence encodes CATSRATAWADHGYTF.

V gene TRBV3-1 (or the pseudogene TRBV3-2) combines with J gene TRBJ2-5; TRBD2 aligns across 8 bases. V shed 5 bases, J shed 0 bases, and the junction held 11 bases outside the gene matches. CDR1 is LGHDT and CDR2 is YNNKEL in the germline V gene (reference sequence). This CDR3 contains 17 residues. This chain's CDR3 is CASSDEVTSGDQETQYF. The CDR3 DNA reads as TGTGCCAGCAGCGACGAGGTCACTAGCGGCGACCAAGAGACCCAGTACTTC.

This rearrangement joins TRBV12-3 or TRBV12-4 to TRBJ2-7; no definite D call. The CDR3 extends over 12 amino acids. Deletions cut 6 bases from V and 3 bases from J, with 9 bases between. CDR3 in DNA: TGTGCCAGCAGCCAAGTACGCTACGAGCAGTACTTC. Translation: CASSQVRYEQYF.

The rearrangement links TRBV3-1 (or the pseudogene TRBV3-2) to TRBJ1-1; tentatively, D is TRBD1 (6 bases). The germline V and J ends were trimmed by 3 bases and 4 bases, with 12 bases remaining between them. From germline, CDR1 is LGHDT and CDR2 YNNKEL (reference sequence). This CDR3 region has 14 residues. CDR3 protein: CASSQKDRRTEAFF. The CDR3, as DNA: TGTGCCAGCAGCCAGAAGGACAGACGCACTGAAGCTTTCTTT.

The chain combines TRBV19 with TRBJ1-5; perhaps TRBD1 as D (5 bases). In germline, CDR1 is LNHDA, CDR2 SQIVND (reference sequence). Trimming pared 7 bases from V and 2 bases from J, leaving 18 bases between. This CDR3 is built from 16 residues. The CDR3 bases are TGTGCCAGTATTCTTTCGGGGGGGGGACGCAATCAGCCCCAGCATTTT. This codes for CASILSGGGRNQPQHF.

This clone was picked up one time. The genes are TRBV11-1 and TRBJ1-1, with D possibly TRBD1 on 5 matching bases. The germline gives CDR1 SGHAT, CDR2 FQDESV (reference sequence). Trimming took off 5 bases at V and 1 base at J, with 11 bases between the two ends. The CDR3 has 14 residues. CDR3 region: CASSQGEANTEAFF. For the CDR3, the DNA is TGTGCCAGCAGCCAGGGCGAGGCGAACACTGAAGCTTTCTTT.

V gene TRBV19 combines with J gene TRBJ1-2; D ambiguous. Germline V gene lookup returns CDR1 LNHDA and CDR2 SQIVND (reference sequence). This CDR3 has 13 residues. The ends were cut back, 5 bases at V and 0 bases at J, with 7 bases in the middle. CDR3 DNA sequence: TGTGCCAGTAGTCGAGAAGCTAACTATGGCTACACCTTC. Its protein is CASSREANYGYTF.